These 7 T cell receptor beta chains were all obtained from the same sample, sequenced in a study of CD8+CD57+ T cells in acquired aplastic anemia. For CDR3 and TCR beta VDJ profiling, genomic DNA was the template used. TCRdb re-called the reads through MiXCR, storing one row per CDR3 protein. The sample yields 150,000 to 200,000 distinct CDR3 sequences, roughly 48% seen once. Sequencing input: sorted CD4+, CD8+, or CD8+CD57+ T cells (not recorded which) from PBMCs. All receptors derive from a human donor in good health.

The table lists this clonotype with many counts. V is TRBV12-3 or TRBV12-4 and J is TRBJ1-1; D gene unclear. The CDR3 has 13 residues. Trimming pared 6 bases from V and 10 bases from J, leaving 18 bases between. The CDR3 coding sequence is TGTGCCAGCAGACGTCCCCAAGGGAGGGCAGCTTTCTTT. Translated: CASRRPQGRAAFF.

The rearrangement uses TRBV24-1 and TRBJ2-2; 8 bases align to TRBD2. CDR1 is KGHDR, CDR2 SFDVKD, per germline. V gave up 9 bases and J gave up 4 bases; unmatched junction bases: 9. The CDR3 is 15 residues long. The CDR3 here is CATGSGGDSTGELFF. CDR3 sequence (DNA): TGTGCCACCGGAAGCGGGGGAGATTCCACCGGGGAGCTGTTTTTT.

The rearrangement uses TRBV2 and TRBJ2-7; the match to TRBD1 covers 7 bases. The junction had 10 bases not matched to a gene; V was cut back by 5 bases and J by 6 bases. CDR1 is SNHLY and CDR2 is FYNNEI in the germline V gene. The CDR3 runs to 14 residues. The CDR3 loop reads CASSRPATGIEQYF. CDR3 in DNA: TGTGCCAGCAGTAGACCGGCGACAGGGATCGAGCAGTACTTC.

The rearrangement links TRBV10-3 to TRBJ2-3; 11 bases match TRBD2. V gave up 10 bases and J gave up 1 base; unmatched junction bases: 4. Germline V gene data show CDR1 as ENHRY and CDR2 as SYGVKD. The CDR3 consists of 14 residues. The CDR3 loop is CATTLAGGTDTQYF. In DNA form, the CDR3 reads TGTGCCACCACACTAGCGGGGGGCACAGATACGCAGTATTTT.

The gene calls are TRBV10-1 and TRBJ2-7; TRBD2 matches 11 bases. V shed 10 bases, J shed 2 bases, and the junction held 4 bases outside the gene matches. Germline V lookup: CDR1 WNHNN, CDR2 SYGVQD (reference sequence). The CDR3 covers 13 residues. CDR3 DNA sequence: TGCGCCATGGCTAGCGGGGGGACCTACGAGCAGTACTTC. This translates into CAMASGGTYEQYF.

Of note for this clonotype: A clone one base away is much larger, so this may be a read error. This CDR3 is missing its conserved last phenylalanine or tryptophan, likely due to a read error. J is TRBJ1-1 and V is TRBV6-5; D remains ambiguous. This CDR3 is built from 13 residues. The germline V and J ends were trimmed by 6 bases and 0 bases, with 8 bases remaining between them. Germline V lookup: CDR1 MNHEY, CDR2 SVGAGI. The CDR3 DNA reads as TGTGCCAGCAGCAACCTATTGAACACTGAAGCTTTCTCT. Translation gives CASSNLLNTEAFS.

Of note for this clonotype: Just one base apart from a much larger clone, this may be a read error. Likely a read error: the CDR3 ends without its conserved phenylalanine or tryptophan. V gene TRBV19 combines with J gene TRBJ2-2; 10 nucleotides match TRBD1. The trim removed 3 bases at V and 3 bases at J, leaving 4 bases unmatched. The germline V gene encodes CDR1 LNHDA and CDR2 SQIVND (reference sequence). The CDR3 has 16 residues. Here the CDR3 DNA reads TGTGCCAGTAGTATTTTGGGGACAGGGGACACCGGGGAGCTGTTTCTT. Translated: CASSILGTGDTGELFL.